The TCR beta chain described here comes from a study of cytomegalovirus exposure and HLA in healthy donors. Study in general: Unique TCR beta sequences numbering approximately 120 million came from some 200 million T cells in an earlier analysis.

Study observations and caveats: In a later analysis, the majority of CMV-associated beta chains seemingly showed HLA restriction.

This CDR3 is 16 amino acids long. The germline V gene has CDR1 MDHEN and CDR2 SYDVKM. Trimming took off 6 bases at V and 2 bases at J, with 19 bases between the two ends. As for this clone: Its target is not known.

This PCR relied on a set of 60 Vbeta primers and 13 Jbeta primers. TCRdb's copy holds only in-frame clones and misses some; the assay was immunoSEQ multiplex PCR. The data contain about 120,000 clones, around two thirds of them singletons. Nominally healthy donors provided the samples, though records likely missed some immune exposures. The sequenced material came from PBMCs. The source is a woman in her thirties or forties in good health and CMV-seropositive. This chain links TRBV28 with TRBJ2-5, with D possibly matching TRBD2 (5 bases). CDR3 sequence (DNA): TGTGCCAGCAGCCGCCTTTCCCAGGAGGTTCAAGAGACCCAGTACTTC. Translation gives CASSRLSQEVQETQYF. The whole variable domain, remainder taken from reference TRBV28 and TRBJ2-5, is DVKVTQSSRYLVKRTGEKVFLECVQDMDHENMFWYRQDPGLGLRLIYFSYDVKMKEKGDIPEGYSVSREKKERFSLILESASTNQTSMYLCASSRLSQEVQETQYFGPGTRLLVL.